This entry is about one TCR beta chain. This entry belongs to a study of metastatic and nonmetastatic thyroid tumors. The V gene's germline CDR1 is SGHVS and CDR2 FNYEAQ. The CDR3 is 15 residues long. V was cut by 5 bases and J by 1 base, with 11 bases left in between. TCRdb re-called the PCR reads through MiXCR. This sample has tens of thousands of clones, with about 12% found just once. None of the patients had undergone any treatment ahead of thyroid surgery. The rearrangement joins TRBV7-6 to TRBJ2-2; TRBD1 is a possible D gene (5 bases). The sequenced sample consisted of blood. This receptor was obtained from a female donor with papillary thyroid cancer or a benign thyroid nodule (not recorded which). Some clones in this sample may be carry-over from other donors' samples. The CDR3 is CASSGATENTGELFF. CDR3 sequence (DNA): TGTGCCAGCAGCGGGGCGACGGAGAACACCGGGGAGCTGTTTTTT.